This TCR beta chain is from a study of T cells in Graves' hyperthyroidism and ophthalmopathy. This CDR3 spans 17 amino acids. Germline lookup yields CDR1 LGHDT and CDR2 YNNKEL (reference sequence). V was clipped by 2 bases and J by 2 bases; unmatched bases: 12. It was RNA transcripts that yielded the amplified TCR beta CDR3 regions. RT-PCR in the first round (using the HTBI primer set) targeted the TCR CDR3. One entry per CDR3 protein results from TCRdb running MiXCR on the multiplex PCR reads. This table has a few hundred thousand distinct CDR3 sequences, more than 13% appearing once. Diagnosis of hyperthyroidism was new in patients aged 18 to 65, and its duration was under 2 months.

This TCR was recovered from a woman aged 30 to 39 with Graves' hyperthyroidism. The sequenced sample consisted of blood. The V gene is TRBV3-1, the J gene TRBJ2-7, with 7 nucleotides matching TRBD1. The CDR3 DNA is TGTGCCAGCAGCCAAAGAAGTTACAGGGGTTGGACCTACGAGCAGTACTTC. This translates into CASSQRSYRGWTYEQYF.